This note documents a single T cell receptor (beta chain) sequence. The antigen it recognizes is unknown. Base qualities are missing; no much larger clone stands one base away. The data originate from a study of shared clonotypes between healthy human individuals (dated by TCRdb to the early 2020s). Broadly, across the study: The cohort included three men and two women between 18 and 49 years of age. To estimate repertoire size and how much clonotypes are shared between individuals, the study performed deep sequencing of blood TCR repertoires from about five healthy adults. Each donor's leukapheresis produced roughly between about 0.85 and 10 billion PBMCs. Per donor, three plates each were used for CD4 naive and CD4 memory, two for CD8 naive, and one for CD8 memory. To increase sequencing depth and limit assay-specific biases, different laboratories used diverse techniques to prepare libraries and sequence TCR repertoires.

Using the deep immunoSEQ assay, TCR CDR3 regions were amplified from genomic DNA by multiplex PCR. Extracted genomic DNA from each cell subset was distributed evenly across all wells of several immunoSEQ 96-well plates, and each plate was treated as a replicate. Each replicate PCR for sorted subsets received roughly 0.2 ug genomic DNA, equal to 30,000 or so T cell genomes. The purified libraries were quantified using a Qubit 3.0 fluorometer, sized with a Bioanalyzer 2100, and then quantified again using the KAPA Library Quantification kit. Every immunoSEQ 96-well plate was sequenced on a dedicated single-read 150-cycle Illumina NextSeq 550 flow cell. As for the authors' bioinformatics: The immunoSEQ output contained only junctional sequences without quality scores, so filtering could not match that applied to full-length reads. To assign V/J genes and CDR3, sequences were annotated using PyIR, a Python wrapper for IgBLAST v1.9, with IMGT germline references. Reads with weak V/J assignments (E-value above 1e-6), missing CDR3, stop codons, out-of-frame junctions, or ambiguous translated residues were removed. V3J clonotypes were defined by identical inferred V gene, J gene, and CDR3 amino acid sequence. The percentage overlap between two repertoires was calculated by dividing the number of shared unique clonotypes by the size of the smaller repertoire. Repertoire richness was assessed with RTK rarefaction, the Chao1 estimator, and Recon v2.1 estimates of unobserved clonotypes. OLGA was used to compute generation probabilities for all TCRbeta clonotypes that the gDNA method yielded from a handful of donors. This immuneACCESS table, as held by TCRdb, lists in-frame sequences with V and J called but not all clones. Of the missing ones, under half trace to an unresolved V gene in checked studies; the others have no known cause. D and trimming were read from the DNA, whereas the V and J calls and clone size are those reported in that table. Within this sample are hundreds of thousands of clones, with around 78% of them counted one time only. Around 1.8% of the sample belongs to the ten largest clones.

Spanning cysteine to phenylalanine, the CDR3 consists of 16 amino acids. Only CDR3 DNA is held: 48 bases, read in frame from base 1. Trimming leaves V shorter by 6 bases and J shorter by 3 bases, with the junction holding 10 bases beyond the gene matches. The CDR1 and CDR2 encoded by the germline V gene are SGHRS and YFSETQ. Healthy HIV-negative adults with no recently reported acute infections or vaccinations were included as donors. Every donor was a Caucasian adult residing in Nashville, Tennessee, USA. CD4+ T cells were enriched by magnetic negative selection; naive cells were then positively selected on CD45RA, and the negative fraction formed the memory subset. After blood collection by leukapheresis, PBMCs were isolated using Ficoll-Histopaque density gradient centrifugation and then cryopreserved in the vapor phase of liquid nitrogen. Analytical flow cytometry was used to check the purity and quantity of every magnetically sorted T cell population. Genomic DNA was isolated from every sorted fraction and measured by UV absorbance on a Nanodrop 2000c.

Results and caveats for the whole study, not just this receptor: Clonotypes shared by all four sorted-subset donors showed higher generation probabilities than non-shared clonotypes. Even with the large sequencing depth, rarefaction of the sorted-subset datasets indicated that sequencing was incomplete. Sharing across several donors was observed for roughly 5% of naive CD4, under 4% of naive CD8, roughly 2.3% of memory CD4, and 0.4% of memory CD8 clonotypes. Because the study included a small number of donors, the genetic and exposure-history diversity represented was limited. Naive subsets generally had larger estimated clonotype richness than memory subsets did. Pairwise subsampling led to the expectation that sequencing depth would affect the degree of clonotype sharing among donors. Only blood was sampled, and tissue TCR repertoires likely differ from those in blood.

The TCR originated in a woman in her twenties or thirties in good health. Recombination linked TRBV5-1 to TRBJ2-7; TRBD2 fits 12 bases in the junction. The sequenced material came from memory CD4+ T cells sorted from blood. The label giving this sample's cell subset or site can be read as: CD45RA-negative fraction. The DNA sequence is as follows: TGCGCCAGCACTCTCTCCACGACTAGCGGGAGCTACGAGCAGTACTTC. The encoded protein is CASTLSTTSGSYEQYF.